This T cell receptor beta chain is drawn from a study of T cells in localized non-small cell lung cancer (dated by TCRdb to the early 2020s). With regard to the full study: The study analyzed T cell repertoires of under 250 early-stage NSCLC patients, comparing tumors and uninvolved tumor-adjacent lungs. A mean age of around 66 years was recorded for the NSCLC patients, of whom 129 were male and 95 to 110 were female. The cohort comprised 236 treatment-naïve NSCLC patients with resected, localized lung tumors.

What the work shows at the level of the full study, not this receptor alone: A median of approximately 62 of the top 100 tumor clones turned up in the paired uninvolved adjacent lung, and approximately 30 of those clones also ranked among the top 100 of that same adjacent lung. Longer overall survival was associated with higher T cell density in blood, whereas shorter survival was associated with higher clonality in adjacent lung. Uninvolved tumor-adjacent lung showed the highest T cell clonality, higher than tumor, which suggests more focused antigenic responses in the adjacent lung. Because multi-region sequencing of the tumors was not done, intratumor heterogeneity could not be ruled out. Because the study design was exploratory, TCR variables were selected using unadjusted p-values without false-discovery rate correction.

The immunoSEQ Assay was used to sequence TCR beta CDR3 regions from DNA. The published analysis was carried out like this. T cell density was computed as TCR beta template counts normalized to usable DNA estimated by amplifying housekeeping genes. The preseqR package was used to estimate richness by extrapolating to 400,000 templates for PBMC samples and to 120,000 templates for tissue samples. Clonality was taken to be one minus Pielou's evenness. Tissue-enriched TCRs were identified by differential abundance testing using productive amino-acid clonotypes, minimum total count 5 and alpha 0.1. The Jaccard Index and the Morisita Overlap Index were used to measure repertoire overlap between compartments. GLIPH clustered TCR beta CDR3s with public tetramer-defined viral CDR3s; viral motifs required at least three viral sequences plus V-gene enrichment. The immuneACCESS repertoire file appears here via TCRdb, limited to in-frame rearrangements. These files lack a portion of the clones; in checked studies, under half of the deficit traces to unresolved V genes, and the cause of the others is not known. That table supplies the V and J calls and clone size; D and trimming were determined from the DNA. This sample is represented by roughly 38,000 clones; over 70% of them were singletons. Of the sample, about 2.5% is held by the ten largest clones.

From its cysteine to its phenylalanine, the CDR3 spans 12 amino acids. Solely the CDR3 DNA is kept, with 36 bases framed from the first base. CDR1 and CDR2 are read off the germline V gene (reference sequence) as SGHNT and YYREEE. Relative to germline, V is 2 bases shorter and J is 0 bases shorter, with 1 base between their ends. A remark on this clone: Its target antigen remains unknown. No quality values exist for individual bases; no much larger clone is one base distant.

At diagnosis, peripheral blood, uninvolved tumor-adjacent lung and tumor were collected and stored as a combination of fresh-frozen and FFPE material. For TCR repertoire profiling, blood samples were analyzed as peripheral blood mononuclear cells. Rearrangement joined TRBV5-4 to TRBJ2-3, with no reliable assignment of the D segment. This sequence was found in a woman aged 35-75 years with stage I lung adenocarcinoma. Sequencing used peripheral blood, obtained before any cancer treatment. The sequence in DNA is TGTGCCAGCAGCTTTAGCACAGATACGCAGTATTTT. Its protein product is CASSFSTDTQYF. This CDR3, with the reference TRBV5-4 and TRBJ2-3 proteins standing in past its ends, gives the full variable domain ETGVTQSPTHLIKTRGQQVTLRCSSQSGHNTVSWYQQALGQGPQFIFQYYREEENGRGNFPPRFSGLQFPNYSSELNVNALELDDSALYLCASSFSTDTQYFGPGTRLTVL.